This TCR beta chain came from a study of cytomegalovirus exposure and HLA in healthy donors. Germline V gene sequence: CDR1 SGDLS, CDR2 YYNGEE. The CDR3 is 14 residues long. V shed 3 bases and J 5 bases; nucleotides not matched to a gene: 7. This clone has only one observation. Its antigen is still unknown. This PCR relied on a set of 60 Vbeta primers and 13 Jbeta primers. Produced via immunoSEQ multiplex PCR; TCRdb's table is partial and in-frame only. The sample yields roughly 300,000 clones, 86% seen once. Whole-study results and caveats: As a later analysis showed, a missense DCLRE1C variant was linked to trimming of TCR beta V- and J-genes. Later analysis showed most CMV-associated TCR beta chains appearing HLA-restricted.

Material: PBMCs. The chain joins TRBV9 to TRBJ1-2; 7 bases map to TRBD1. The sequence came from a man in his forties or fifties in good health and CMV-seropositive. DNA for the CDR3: TGTGCCAGCAGCGAGACCGGGACAGCTTATGGCTACACCTTC. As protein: CASSETGTAYGYTF.